Following are 20 T cell receptor beta chains from one sample sequenced in a study of T cell repertoires in cytomegalovirus infection. A single record per CDR3 protein comes from TCRdb applying MiXCR to the reads. The top ten hold approximately 14% of the sample, which has about 770,000 distinct CDR3 sequences, 25% to 35% seen once. The antigens these receptors bind are not known. Sequencing was performed on cultured CD8+ T cells from PBMCs, taken from culture after CMV antigen stimulation. Receptors originate from a human donor in good health (CMV status not recorded). Some clones in this sample may be carry-over from other donors' samples.

The CDR3 DNA reads TGTGCCAGCAGTTACCCTCGGGGGAGCGGGGACACCTACGAGCAGTACGTC. This codes for CASSYPRGSGDTYEQYV. The chain combines TRBV6-6 with TRBJ2-7; possible D gene TRBD2, 7 bases. The CDR3 has 17 amino acids. The V end was cut by 2 bases, the J end by 2 bases, with 19 bases between. Germline loops: CDR1 MNHNY, CDR2 SVGAGI (reference sequence).

This clonotype appeared a few times. V and J are TRBV6-5 and TRBJ2-5, with TRBD2 matching over 8 bases. The length of the CDR3 is 17 residues. The J segment lost 5 bases and the V segment lost 3 bases, leaving 14 bases of the junction unmatched. CDR1 MNHEY and CDR2 SVGAGI come from the germline V gene. CDR3 sequence: CASSYLAGLGAGETQYF. The DNA for the CDR3 is TGTGCCAGCAGTTATTTGGCGGGACTAGGGGCCGGGGAGACCCAGTACTTC.

In this sample, this clonotype turned up a few times. Compared with germline, one end of the junction differs, possibly owing to a read error. The gene calls are TRBV12-5 and TRBJ1-2, with D unresolved. Germline V gene sequence: CDR1 LGHNT, CDR2 FRNRAP. The CDR3 covers 11 residues. CDR3 nucleotide sequence: TGTGCTAGTGGTCTTCACGTCGGTGAGAGCTTC. It encodes CASGLHVGESF. The full variable domain, rest sourced from reference TRBV12-5 and TRBJ1-2, is DARVTQTPRHKVTEMGQEVTMRCQPILGHNTVFWYRQTMMQGLELLAYFRNRAPLDDSGMPKDRFSAEMPDATLATLKIQPSEPRDSAVYFCASGLHVGESFGSGTRLTVV.

The CDR3: CASSFLLRTAKGSDTGELFF. The CDR3 DNA reads TGTGCCAGCAGTTTTCTCCTGCGGACCGCTAAGGGAAGTGACACCGGGGAGCTGTTTTTT. The chain employs TRBV28 and TRBJ2-2; D not resolved. The CDR3 runs to 20 residues. Germline CDR1 MDHEN, CDR2 SYDVKM. The ends were cut back, 3 bases at V and 3 bases at J, with 26 bases in the middle.

This clonotype was detected only a few times. The rearrangement joins TRBV7-9 to TRBJ1-5; 9 positions match TRBD1. CDR1 and CDR2 from the germline V gene are SEHNR and FQNEAQ (reference sequence). The CDR3 spans 17 residues. V trimming: 1 base; J trimming: 2 bases; junction bases outside the gene matches: 6. Written as DNA, the CDR3 is TGTGCCAGCAGCTTAGAAGGACAGGGGCCCGGCAATCAGCCCCAGCATTTT. Amino acid sequence: CASSLEGQGPGNQPQHF.

This chain uses TRBV6-2 or TRBV6-3 with TRBJ1-1; D remains unclear. Germline V gives CDR1 MNHEY, CDR2 SVGEGT. The CDR3 covers 15 residues. The V end lost 4 bases, the J end lost 5 bases, and 17 bases lay between the germline ends. In nucleotides, the CDR3 is TGTGCCAGCAGTTTACTCGTCCGGGGTATGACTGAAGCTTTCTTT. This encodes CASSLLVRGMTEAFF.

This chain joins TRBV29-1 and TRBJ1-2; tentatively, D is TRBD1 (5 bases). The CDR3 is 13 amino acids. Germline CDR1 SQVTM, CDR2 ANQGSEA. Trimming took 2 bases from V and 4 from J, leaving 11 bases between them. CDR3 coding DNA: TGCAGCGTTGAATCAGGGAGAGCCTATGGCTACACCTTC. The encoded protein is CSVESGRAYGYTF.

This clonotype was observed a few times. Germline and junction disagree at one end, which may indicate a read error. This sequence joins TRBV7-7 and TRBJ2-3, with 10 bases aligning to TRBD1. CDR1 SSHAT and CDR2 FNYEAQ come from the germline V gene (reference sequence). The CDR3 has 15 residues. This CDR3 is CASSSGDRGTDTQYF. The CDR3 DNA reads as TGTGCTAGCAGCTCCGGGGACAGGGGAACAGATACGCAGTATTTT.

This clonotype was observed a handful of times. The CDR3 region is CASSILAGASTDTQYF. Here the CDR3 DNA reads TGTGCCAGCAGCATTCTAGCGGGGGCCAGCACAGATACGCAGTATTTT. The chain carries TRBV9 and TRBJ2-3; TRBD2 matches 10 bases. This CDR3 contains 16 residues. J gave up 0 bases and V 4 bases, and 5 bases lay outside the gene matches. CDR1 is SGDLS, CDR2 YYNGEE, per germline. The whole variable domain, filled in from reference TRBV9 and TRBJ2-3, reads DSGVTQTPKHLITATGQRVTLRCSPRSGDLSVYWYQQSLDQGLQFLIQYYNGEERAKGNILERFSAQQFPDLHSELNLSSLELGDSALYFCASSILAGASTDTQYFGPGTRLTVL.

This clonotype was observed a handful of times. The chain carries TRBV7-6 and TRBJ1-2, with D possibly matching TRBD1 (6 bases). Trimming stripped 2 bases from V and 11 bases from J, with 15 bases between. Per the germline V gene, CDR1 is SGHVS and CDR2 is FNYEAQ. The CDR3 loop spans 13 amino acids. CDR3 loop: CASSLQGSSGYTF. CDR3 bases: TGTGCCAGCAGCTTACAGGGGAGTTCGGGTTACACCTTC.

This chain links TRBV6-1 with TRBJ1-1, with D perhaps TRBD1 (5 bases). The CDR3 runs 14 residues. The V gene's germline CDR1 is MNHNS and CDR2 SASEGT. The V end lost 0 bases, the J end lost 8 bases, and 13 bases lay between the germline ends. DNA of the CDR3: TGTGCCAGCAGTGAAGCGACTTCCGGGGGGGAAGCTTTCTTT. Translating it yields CASSEATSGGEAFF.

Comments on this clonotype: A much larger clone lies one base from this, so it may be a read error. The CDR3 nucleotides read TGTACCAGCAGCTTAGAAACAGGGATGGTTCAGCCCCAGCATTTT. Translated: CTSSLETGMVQPQHF. The chain links TRBV7-6 to TRBJ1-5; the D gene is possibly TRBD1 (6 bases). This CDR3 comprises 15 residues. Per germline, CDR1 SGHVS and CDR2 FNYEAQ. The full variable domain, with the rest looked up from reference TRBV7-6 and TRBJ1-5, is GAGVSQSPRYKVTKRGQDVALRCDPISGHVSLYWYRQALGQGPEFLTYFNYEAQQDKSGLPNDRFSAERPEGSISTLTIQRTEQRDSAMYRCTSSLETGMVQPQHFGDGTRLSIL.

This clonotype was detected a few times. The J gene is TRBJ1-3, the V gene TRBV6-1; TRBD1 agrees at 9 bases. The CDR3 loop spans 14 amino acids. The V and J ends lost 5 bases and 4 bases, in that order; junction bases with no gene match: 3. Germline V gene lookup returns CDR1 MNHNS and CDR2 SASEGT. The chain's CDR3 is CASSPDRGGNTIYF. CDR3 in DNA: TGTGCCAGCAGTCCGGACAGGGGCGGAAACACCATATATTTT.

This clonotype was seen repeatedly, ten times or more. The V and J genes are TRBV7-2 and TRBJ2-2; 9 bases line up with TRBD2. Germline lookup yields CDR1 SGHTA and CDR2 FQGNSA. V was clipped by 5 bases and J by 7 bases; unmatched bases: 11. The CDR3 is made up of 16 amino acids. The CDR3 protein is CASSMVAGGPHGELFF. The CDR3 nucleotides read TGTGCCAGCAGCATGGTCGCGGGGGGGCCTCACGGGGAGCTGTTTTTT.

The chain is built from TRBV5-1 and TRBJ2-3; a weak D match, TRBD1 (5 bases). CDR3 length: 14 amino acids. From germline, CDR1 is SGHRS and CDR2 YFSETQ. Trimming pared 2 bases from V and 4 bases from J, leaving 11 bases between. The CDR3 bases are TGCGCCAGCAGCTTCAAGGGGCAAGCAGATACGCAGTATTTT. It encodes CASSFKGQADTQYF.

This rearrangement joins TRBV7-9 to TRBJ2-7; no clear D gene. V lost 5 bases to trimming and J lost 5 bases, with 7 bases between them. The germline V gene encodes CDR1 SEHNR and CDR2 FQNEAQ (reference sequence). This CDR3 spans 11 amino acids. CDR3 protein: CASSLPNEQYV. The CDR3 nucleotides are TGTGCCAGCAGCCTCCCGAACGAGCAGTACGTC.

The rearrangement joins TRBV7-9 to TRBJ2-1, with 8 bases fitting TRBD1. Losses at the gene ends were 10 bases for V and 4 bases for J; bases not matched to a gene: 9. This CDR3 is 14 amino acids long. Germline V gene sequence: CDR1 SEHNR, CDR2 FQNEAQ (reference sequence). The chain's CDR3 is CANPPDRAYNEQFF. CDR3 DNA: TGTGCCAACCCCCCGGACAGGGCGTACAATGAGCAGTTCTTC. Based on the CDR3 plus reference TRBV7-9 and TRBJ2-1, the full variable domain is DTGVSQNPRHKITKRGQNVTFRCDPISEHNRLYWYRQTLGQGPEFLTYFQNEAQLEKSRLLSDRFSAERPKGSFSTLEIQRTEQGDSAMYLCANPPDRAYNEQFFGPGTRLTVL.

CDR3 DNA: TGTGCCAGCAGCGTAGGTACAACCCCCTACAATGAGCAGTTCTTC. It is translated as CASSVGTTPYNEQFF. This chain links TRBV9 with TRBJ2-1; no clear D. Germline CDR1 and CDR2: SGDLS and YYNGEE. The CDR3 spans 15 residues. V was trimmed by 0 bases and J by 2 bases, leaving 9 bases between them. Filled out from reference TRBV9 and TRBJ2-1, the complete variable domain reads DSGVTQTPKHLITATGQRVTLRCSPRSGDLSVYWYQQSLDQGLQFLIQYYNGEERAKGNILERFSAQQFPDLHSELNLSSLELGDSALYFCASSVGTTPYNEQFFGPGTRLTVL.

This sequence joins TRBV27 and TRBJ2-3; D gene uncertain. V lost 2 bases and J 7 bases, leaving 10 bases between the germline ends. Germline assignment: CDR1 MNHEY and CDR2 SMNVEV (reference sequence). CDR3 length: 13 residues. The CDR3 loop reads CASSLGPTNTQYF. Written as DNA, the CDR3 is TGTGCCAGCAGTTTAGGACCCACGAATACGCAGTATTTT.

V and J are TRBV9 and TRBJ2-5; the match to TRBD2 covers 12 bases. CDR1 SGDLS and CDR2 YYNGEE come from the germline V gene. The CDR3 length is 15 residues. The trim removed 3 bases at V and 7 bases at J, leaving 7 bases unmatched. The CDR3: CASSATSGGFGTQYF. As DNA, the CDR3 is TGTGCCAGCAGCGCGACTAGCGGGGGTTTCGGGACCCAGTACTTC.